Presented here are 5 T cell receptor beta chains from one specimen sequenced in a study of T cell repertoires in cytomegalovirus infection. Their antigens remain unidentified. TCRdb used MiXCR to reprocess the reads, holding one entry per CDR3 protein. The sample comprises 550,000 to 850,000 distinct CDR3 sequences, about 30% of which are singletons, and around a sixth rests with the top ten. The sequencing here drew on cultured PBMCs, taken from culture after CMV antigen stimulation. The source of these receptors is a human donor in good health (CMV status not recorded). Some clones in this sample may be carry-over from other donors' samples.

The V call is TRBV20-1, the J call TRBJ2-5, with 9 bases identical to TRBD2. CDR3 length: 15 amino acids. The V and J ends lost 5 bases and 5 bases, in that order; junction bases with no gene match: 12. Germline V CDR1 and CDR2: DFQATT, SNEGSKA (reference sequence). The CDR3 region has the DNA TGCAGTGCTGCCCGGTTAGCGGGAGACCTTGAGACCCAGTACTTC. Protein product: CSAARLAGDLETQYF.

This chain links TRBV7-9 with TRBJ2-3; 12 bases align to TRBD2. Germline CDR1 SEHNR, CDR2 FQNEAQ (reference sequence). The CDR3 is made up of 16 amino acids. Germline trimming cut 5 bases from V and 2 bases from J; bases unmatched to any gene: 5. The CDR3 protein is CASSTGLAGPTDTQYF. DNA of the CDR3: TGTGCCAGCAGCACCGGACTAGCGGGGCCCACAGATACGCAGTATTTT.

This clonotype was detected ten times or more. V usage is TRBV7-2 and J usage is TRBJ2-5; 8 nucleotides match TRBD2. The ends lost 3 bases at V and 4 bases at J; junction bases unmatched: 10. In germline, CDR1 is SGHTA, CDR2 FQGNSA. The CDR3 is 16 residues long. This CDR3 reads CASSFFAGGGGETQYF. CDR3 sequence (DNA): TGTGCCAGCAGCTTTTTCGCGGGAGGCGGGGGAGAGACCCAGTACTTC.

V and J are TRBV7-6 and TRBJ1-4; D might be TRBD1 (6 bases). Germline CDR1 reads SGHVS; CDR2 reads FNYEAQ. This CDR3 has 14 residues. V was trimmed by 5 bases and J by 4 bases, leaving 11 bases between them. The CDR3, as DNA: TGTGCCAGCAGCCCTCAAGGGGGTAATGAAAAACTGTTTTTT. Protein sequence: CASSPQGGNEKLFF.

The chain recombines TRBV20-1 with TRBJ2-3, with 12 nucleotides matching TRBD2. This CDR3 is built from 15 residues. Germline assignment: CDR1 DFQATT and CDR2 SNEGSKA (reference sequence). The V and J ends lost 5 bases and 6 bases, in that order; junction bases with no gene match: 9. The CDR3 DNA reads TGCAGTGCTCAGTCTAGCGGGAGGGCCTCGGATACGCAGTATTTT. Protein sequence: CSAQSSGRASDTQYF.